By sample fraction, the clone carrying this TCR beta chain is medium-sized. What it recognizes is unknown. Losses at the gene ends were 5 bases for V and 7 bases for J; bases not matched to a gene: 7. Germline-derived CDR1 and CDR2 are SEHNR and FQNEAQ (reference sequence). CDR3 length: 13 amino acids. TCRdb's copy holds only in-frame clones and misses some; the assay was immunoSEQ multiplex PCR. The table has approximately 15,000 clones, about 80% seen once. Time point: inflamed ileum from the surgical specimen. Patients were adults with ileal or ileocolonic Crohn's disease needing resection. The entry originates in a study of T cell repertoires in ileal Crohn's disease. About the study: Biopsies of inflamed ileum from the surgical specimen form M0 samples. Five hundred nanograms of biopsy DNA per sample underwent TCRB immunosequencing. Regarding the study as a whole: Clonal expansions were more frequent in active smokers than non-smokers at surgery.

The rearrangement links TRBV7-9 to TRBJ1-2; 7 bases map to TRBD1. The sample consisted of ileal tissue. This receptor was taken from an adult with Crohn's disease. The CDR3 nucleotides read TGTGCCAGCAGCCCCACAGGGGAGGGTGGCTACACCTTC. Its protein is CASSPTGEGGYTF. Drawing the rest from reference TRBV7-9 and TRBJ1-2, the complete variable domain is DTGVSQNPRHKITKRGQNVTFRCDPISEHNRLYWYRQTLGQGPEFLTYFQNEAQLEKSRLLSDRFSAERPKGSFSTLEIQRTEQGDSAMYLCASSPTGEGGYTFGSGTRLTVV.